This T cell receptor (beta chain) was identified in a study of OX40 agonist ivuxolimab in advanced cancers. Study at large: Clinicians treated patients with ivuxolimab, an agonistic anti-OX40 (CD134) antibody. A history of anti-PD-1, anti-PD-L1 or anti-CTLA-4 therapy was acceptable, and about 37% had some. Findings of the study overall: Several nonresponders also turned out to have low normalized T-cell clonal expansion.

The sampling schedule covered blood at baseline, cycle 4 day 1, and cycle 7 day 1. In the case of this clone: The antigen is undetermined.

Repertoires were generated with immunoSEQ multiplex PCR, while TCRdb's copy carries only in-frame clones and drops some. The repertoire consists of approximately 100,000 clones, with around nine tenths occurring once and the leading ten covering 0.25% to 0.35%. V lost 0 bases, J lost 8 bases, and 2 bases lay in between. Germline-derived CDR1 and CDR2 are SGHDN and FVKESK. This CDR3 region has 11 residues. The source material was CD4+ or CD8+ T cells sorted from blood, sampled in a trial of the OX40 agonist ivuxolimab. V and J are TRBV14 and TRBJ1-3; no definite D call. This clonotype was obtained from an adult with an advanced solid tumor such as melanoma, head and neck, liver or kidney cancer. The CDR3 bases are TGTGCCAGCAGCCAAGAGTACACCATATATTTT. Translation: CASSQEYTIYF.